Below are 13 T cell receptor beta chains sequenced from a single sample in a study of siplizumab effects on memory and regulatory T cells. Sequencing was performed with immunoSEQ multiplex PCR; in TCRdb, only in-frame clones are kept and a portion is missing. Among about 60,000 clones listed, less than 90% were seen once. What was sequenced was memory CD4+ T cells sorted from blood. Every receptor here comes from a human donor in good health.

The chain is built from TRBV4-1 and TRBJ1-5, with D possibly matching TRBD1 (6 bases). The germline V and J ends were trimmed by 2 bases and 2 bases, with 7 bases remaining between them. This CDR3 has 14 amino acids. Germline CDR1 is MGHRA and CDR2 is YSYEKL. Written as DNA, the CDR3 is TGCGCCAGCAGCCAACGGACAGGCAATCAGCCCCAGCATTTT. As protein: CASSQRTGNQPQHF.

This clone was counted a single time. The chain uses TRBV7-2 and TRBJ2-6; maybe TRBD2 (5 bases). Deletions cut 3 bases from V and 0 bases from J, with 9 bases between. The germline V gene encodes CDR1 SGHTA and CDR2 FQGNSA. This CDR3 region has 16 residues. The CDR3 loop is CASSFRRGSGANVLTF. CDR3 sequence (DNA): TGTGCCAGCAGCTTCCGACGGGGCTCTGGGGCCAACGTCCTGACTTTC. Drawing the rest from reference TRBV7-2 and TRBJ2-6, the complete variable domain is GAGVSQSPSNKVTEKGKDVELRCDPISGHTALYWYRQSLGQGLEFLIYFQGNSAPDKSGLPSDRFSAERTGGSVSTLTIQRTQQEDSAVYLCASSFRRGSGANVLTFGAGSRLTVL.

V and J are TRBV6-5 and TRBJ2-7, with a possible D match to TRBD1 (5 bases). This CDR3 contains 15 residues. Germline CDR1 MNHEY, CDR2 SVGAGI. The V end was cut by 2 bases, the J end by 6 bases, with 17 bases between. The CDR3, as DNA: TGTGCCAGCAGTTACGAGTGGTCAGGGAAAGCCGAGCAGTACTTC. Its protein is CASSYEWSGKAEQYF.

The CDR3 sequence: CATSRVRASGYEQYF. Written as DNA, the CDR3 is TGTGCCACCAGCAGAGTCCGGGCTAGCGGCTACGAGCAGTACTTC. The V and J genes are TRBV15 and TRBJ2-7; 7 positions match TRBD2. There are 15 residues in the CDR3. V trimming: 1 base; J trimming: 3 bases; junction bases outside the gene matches: 6. Germline V gene data show CDR1 as LNHNV and CDR2 as YYDKDF (reference sequence).

The chain is built from TRBV14 and TRBJ2-2; D is ambiguous. V lost 2 bases and J lost 3, with 4 bases in between. This CDR3 spans 13 amino acids. The V gene's germline CDR1 is SGHDN and CDR2 FVKESK. In nucleotides, the CDR3 is TGTGCCAGCAGCCAAAGTTACACCGGGGAGCTGTTTTTT. Translated: CASSQSYTGELFF.

V and J are TRBV18 and TRBJ2-5; 8 positions match TRBD1. The CDR3 is made up of 14 amino acids. J was trimmed by 5 bases and V by 6 bases; bases with no gene match: 8. In germline, CDR1 is KGHSH, CDR2 LQKENI. This CDR3 is CASSAGQVPETQYF. Written as DNA, the CDR3 is TGTGCCAGCTCGGCGGGACAGGTCCCGGAGACCCAGTACTTC. The full variable domain, in which reference TRBV18 and TRBJ2-5 provide the parts outside the CDR3, is NAGVMQNPRHLVRRRGQEARLRCSPMKGHSHVYWYRQLPEEGLKFMVYLQKENIIDESGMPKERFSAEFPKEGPSILRIQQVVRGDSAAYFCASSAGQVPETQYFGPGTRLLVL.

The chain recombines TRBV6-1 with TRBJ2-5; TRBD1 matches 9 bases. CDR3 length: 15 amino acids. Germline V gene data show CDR1 as MNHNS and CDR2 as SASEGT. V trimming: 7 bases; J trimming: 5 bases; junction bases outside the gene matches: 11. The CDR3: CASNLRQGEGETQYF. The CDR3 nucleotides are TGTGCCAGCAACTTGCGACAGGGGGAGGGGGAGACCCAGTACTTC.

This chain links TRBV6-6 with TRBJ1-2, with D hard to call. The CDR3 covers 11 residues. Germline values: CDR1 MNHNY, CDR2 SVGAGI (reference sequence). Deletions cut 2 bases from V and 3 bases from J, with 1 base between. The chain's CDR3 is CASSYDYGYTF. CDR3 nucleotide sequence: TGTGCCAGCAGTTACGACTATGGCTACACCTTC.

The chain employs TRBV5-6 and TRBJ2-1; 10 bases are shared with TRBD1. This CDR3 is built from 12 residues. CDR1 is SGHDT, CDR2 YYEEEE, per germline. J gave up 12 bases and V 4 bases, and 4 bases lay outside the gene matches. CDR3 protein: CASSLDRGMQFF. The CDR3, as DNA: TGTGCCAGCAGCCTGGACAGGGGGATGCAGTTCTTC.

The chain couples TRBV5-1 to TRBJ2-1; D gene uncertain. Trimming left V 0 bases short and J 6 bases short, with 7 bases between. The germline V gene has CDR1 SGHRS and CDR2 YFSETQ. The CDR3 loop spans 13 amino acids. The CDR3 protein is CASSLGALNEQFF. In nucleotides, the CDR3 is TGCGCCAGCAGCTTGGGTGCACTCAATGAGCAGTTCTTC.

The chain combines TRBV2 with TRBJ2-2; 7 nucleotides match TRBD1. There are 14 residues in the CDR3. Per germline, CDR1 SNHLY and CDR2 FYNNEI. Germline trimming cut 1 base from V and 6 bases from J; bases unmatched to any gene: 2. CDR3 coding DNA: TGTGCCAGCAGTGAAGGGGACAGCTCCGGGGAGCTGTTTTTT. It encodes CASSEGDSSGELFF.

This chain connects TRBV6-1 to TRBJ1-1; TRBD1 might be the D (5 bases). V gave up 5 bases and J gave up 2 bases, with 12 bases separating them. This CDR3 spans 14 amino acids. Germline V lookup: CDR1 MNHNS, CDR2 SASEGT. The CDR3: CASSTQAGNTEAFF. In nucleotides, the CDR3 is TGTGCCAGCAGTACACAGGCTGGAAACACTGAAGCTTTCTTT.

V is TRBV6-5 and J is TRBJ1-2; 8 nucleotides line up with TRBD1. The CDR3 runs 13 residues. CDR1 MNHEY and CDR2 SVGAGI come from the germline V gene. The ends lost 6 bases at V and 8 bases at J; junction bases unmatched: 8. The CDR3 DNA follows: TGTGCCAGCAGAAGTGGGACAGGCAGAGGCTACACCTTC. This encodes CASRSGTGRGYTF.